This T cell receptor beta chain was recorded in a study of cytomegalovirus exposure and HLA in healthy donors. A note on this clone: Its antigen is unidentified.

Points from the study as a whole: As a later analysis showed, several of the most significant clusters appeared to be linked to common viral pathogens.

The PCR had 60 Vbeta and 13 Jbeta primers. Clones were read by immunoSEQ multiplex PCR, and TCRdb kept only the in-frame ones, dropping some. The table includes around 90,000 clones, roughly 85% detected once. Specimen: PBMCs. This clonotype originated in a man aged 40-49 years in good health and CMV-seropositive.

CDR3 bases: TGTGCCAGCAGAGATAGCGGGGCCTGGGGAGAGACCCAGTACTTC. Its translation: CASRDSGAWGETQYF. The gene calls are TRBV2 and TRBJ2-5, with 8 bases fitting TRBD2. Germline values: CDR1 SNHLY, CDR2 FYNNEI. V lost 6 bases and J lost 4; bases outside the gene matches: 10. The CDR3 extends over 15 amino acids.